This T cell receptor (beta chain) stems from a study of T cell responses to AZD1222 COVID-19 vaccine. Study outcomes and limitations: Sampled repertoires all dated from after the peak T cell response. Baseline testing showed seropositivity in only a handful of AZD1222 recipients. The reported proportion of spike-specific TCRs targeting unmutated variant regions was nearly half.

To note about this clone: Antigen: not known. Without the conserved terminal phenylalanine or tryptophan, this CDR3 likely stems from a read error.

Pooled samples include second doses given at about 4 or 12 weeks. This CDR3 has 12 amino acids. The ends lost 6 bases at V and 6 bases at J; junction bases unmatched: 4. The V gene's germline CDR1 is MNHNY and CDR2 SVGAGI (reference sequence). Generated by immunoSEQ multiplex PCR, the TCRdb table keeps only in-frame clones and is missing some. The sample has some 100,000 clones, around 88% seen once. The clonotype originates from an adult who received the AZD1222 COVID-19 vaccine. This specimen was peripheral blood, taken 28 days after the second AZD1222 dose. This chain connects TRBV6-6 to TRBJ2-7, with 8 bases lining up with TRBD1. In nucleotides, the CDR3 is TGTGCCAGCAGGGACAGGGTCCTCGAGCAGTACCTC. Translated: CASRDRVLEQYL.